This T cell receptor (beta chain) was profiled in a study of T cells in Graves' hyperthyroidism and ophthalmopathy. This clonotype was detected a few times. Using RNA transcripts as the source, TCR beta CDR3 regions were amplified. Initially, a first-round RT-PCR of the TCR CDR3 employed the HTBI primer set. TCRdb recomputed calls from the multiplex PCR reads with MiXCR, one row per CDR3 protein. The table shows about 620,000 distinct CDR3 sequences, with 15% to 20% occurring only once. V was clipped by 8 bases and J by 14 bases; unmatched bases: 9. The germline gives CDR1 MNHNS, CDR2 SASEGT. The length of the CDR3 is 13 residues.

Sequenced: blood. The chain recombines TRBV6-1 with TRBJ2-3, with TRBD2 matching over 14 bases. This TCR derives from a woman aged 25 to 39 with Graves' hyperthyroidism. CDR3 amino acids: CASRLAGGPHLYF. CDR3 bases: TGTGCCAGCCGACTAGCGGGAGGGCCCCATCTGTATTTT.